This TCR beta chain was obtained from a study of response to subunit inactivated influenza vaccine. Study-level results: With each seasonal influenza vaccination, the authors suggested, few new T cells are recruited.

MiXCR was run by TCRdb on the RT-PCR reads, yielding one entry per CDR3 protein. The data hold hundreds of thousands of distinct CDR3 sequences, with 13% to 15% observed a single time. In regard to this clonotype: Its target is not known.

CDR3 length equals 12 residues. Germline CDR1 and CDR2: SQVTM and ANQGSEA. V lost 8 bases to trimming and J lost 7 bases, with 17 bases between them. This sequence joins TRBV29-1 and TRBJ1-1; maybe TRBD1 (5 bases). Sequenced here: PBMCs from blood, sampled approximately 15 days before vaccination. The clonotype comes from a man aged 50 to 60 who received an inactivated influenza vaccine. CDR3 loop: CSTSGPSVEAFF. CDR3 coding DNA: TGCAGCACGTCGGGACCGTCGGTTGAAGCTTTCTTT.